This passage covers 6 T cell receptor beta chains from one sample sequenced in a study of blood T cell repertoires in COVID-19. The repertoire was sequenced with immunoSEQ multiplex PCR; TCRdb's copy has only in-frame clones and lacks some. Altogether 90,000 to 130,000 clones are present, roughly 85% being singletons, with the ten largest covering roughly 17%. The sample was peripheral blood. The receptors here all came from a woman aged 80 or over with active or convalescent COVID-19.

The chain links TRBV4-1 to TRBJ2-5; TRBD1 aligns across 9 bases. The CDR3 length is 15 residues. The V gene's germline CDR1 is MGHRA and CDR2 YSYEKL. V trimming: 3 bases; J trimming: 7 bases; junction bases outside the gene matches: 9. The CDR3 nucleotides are TGCGCCAGCAGCCATCCGGGACAGGGTTCGGGGACCCAGTACTTC. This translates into CASSHPGQGSGTQYF.

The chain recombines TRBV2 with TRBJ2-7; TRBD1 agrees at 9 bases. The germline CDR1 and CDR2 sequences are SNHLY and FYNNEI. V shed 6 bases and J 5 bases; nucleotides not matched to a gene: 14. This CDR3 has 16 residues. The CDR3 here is CASRANRDRVINEQYF. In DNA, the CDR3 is TGTGCCAGCAGGGCCAACCGGGACAGGGTAATCAACGAGCAGTACTTC.

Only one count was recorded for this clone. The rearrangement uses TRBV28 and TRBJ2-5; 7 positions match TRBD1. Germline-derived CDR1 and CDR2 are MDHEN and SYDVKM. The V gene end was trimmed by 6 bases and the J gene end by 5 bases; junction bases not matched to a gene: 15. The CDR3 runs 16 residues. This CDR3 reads CASRGFGDSGSETQYF. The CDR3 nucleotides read TGTGCCAGCAGGGGGTTTGGGGACAGTGGTTCGGAGACCCAGTACTTC.

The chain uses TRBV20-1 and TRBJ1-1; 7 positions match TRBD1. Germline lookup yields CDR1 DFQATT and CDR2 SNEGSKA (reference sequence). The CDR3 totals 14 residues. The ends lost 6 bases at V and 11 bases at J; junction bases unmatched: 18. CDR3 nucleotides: TGCAGTGCGAGTACCACAGGGGCCTTATCGATGGCTTTCTTT. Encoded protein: CSASTTGALSMAFF.

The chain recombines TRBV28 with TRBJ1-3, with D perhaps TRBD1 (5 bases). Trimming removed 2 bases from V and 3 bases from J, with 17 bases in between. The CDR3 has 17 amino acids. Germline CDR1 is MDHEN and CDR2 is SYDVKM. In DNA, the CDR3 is TGTGCCAGCAGTTTAGGACACCTTGGGGACTTTGGAAACACCATATATTTT. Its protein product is CASSLGHLGDFGNTIYF. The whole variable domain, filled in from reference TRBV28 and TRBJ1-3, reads DVKVTQSSRYLVKRTGEKVFLECVQDMDHENMFWYRQDPGLGLRLIYFSYDVKMKEKGDIPEGYSVSREKKERFSLILESASTNQTSMYLCASSLGHLGDFGNTIYFGEGSWLTVV.

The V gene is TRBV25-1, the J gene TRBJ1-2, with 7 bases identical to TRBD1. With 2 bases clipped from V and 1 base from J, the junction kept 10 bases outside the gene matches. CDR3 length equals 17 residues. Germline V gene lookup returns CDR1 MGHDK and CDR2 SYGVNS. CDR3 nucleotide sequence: TGTGCCAGCAGTGAACCATTGCTGGGACAGTATAACTATGGCTACACCTTC. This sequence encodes CASSEPLLGQYNYGYTF.